This is a list of T cell receptor beta chains from one sample in a study of early T cells in non-severe SARS-CoV-2 infection. A single record per CDR3 protein comes from TCRdb applying MiXCR to the 5' RACE reads. The sample gives over 45,000 distinct CDR3 sequences, about 15% of which show up once; approximately 4% is in the top ten. The specimen comprised whole blood, sampled at baseline. All receptors derive from an adult who was a healthcare worker with PCR-confirmed SARS-CoV-2 infection or an uninfected control (not recorded which). Both conserved end residues are part of each CDR3. Each record gives: CDR3 DNA, CDR3 protein, J gene, D gene, V gene, clone size. A D gene is named only where the DNA matches it firmly. The listing skips clone size in some rows; elsewhere it reads once, few, many or a size class.

CDR3 DNA: TGTGCCGGCGGCCTAGCCAAAAACATTCAGTACTTC
CDR3 protein: CAGGLAKNIQYF
J gene: TRBJ2-4
D gene: -
V gene: TRBV2
clone size: many

CDR3 DNA: TGTGCCACCAGCAGAGATAGGGACAATTACAATGAGCAGTTCTTC
CDR3 protein: CATSRDRDNYNEQFF
J gene: TRBJ2-1
D gene: -
V gene: TRBV15
clone size: few

CDR3 DNA: TGCGCCAGCAGCTTGAGGGGAACTAATGAAAAACTGTTTTTT
CDR3 protein: CASSLRGTNEKLFF
J gene: TRBJ1-4
D gene: -
V gene: TRBV5-1
clone size: few

CDR3 DNA: TGTGCCAGCTCAGGACAGGGGGCGGCCGGGGCCAACGTCCTGACTTTC
CDR3 protein: CASSGQGAAGANVLTF
J gene: TRBJ2-6
D gene: TRBD1
V gene: TRBV18
clone size: -

CDR3 DNA: TGTGCCAGCAGCCAAGGCGGAAGCTCCTACAATGAGCAGTTCTTC
CDR3 protein: CASSQGGSSYNEQFF
J gene: TRBJ2-1
D gene: -
V gene: TRBV14
clone size: many

CDR3 DNA: TGTGCCAGTAGTGACTCTCAATTGGTGACCGGGGAGCTGTTTTTT
CDR3 protein: CASSDSQLVTGELFF
J gene: TRBJ2-2
D gene: -
V gene: TRBV19
clone size: -

CDR3 DNA: TGTGCCAGCAGCTCCAGAATGATAGGGGCCAACGTCCTGACTTTC
CDR3 protein: CASSSRMIGANVLTF
J gene: TRBJ2-6
D gene: -
V gene: TRBV11-2
clone size: -

CDR3 DNA: TGCGCCAGCAGCCAACCCACGGACAAGAACACTGAAGCTTTCTTT
CDR3 protein: CASSQPTDKNTEAFF
J gene: TRBJ1-1
D gene: -
V gene: TRBV4-1
clone size: -

CDR3 DNA: TGCGCCAGCTCCCGGGACACTAATTCACCCCTCCACTTT
CDR3 protein: CASSRDTNSPLHF
J gene: TRBJ1-6
D gene: -
V gene: TRBV10-1
clone size: -

CDR3 DNA: TGCAGTGCTAGAGATGCTAGGACCGGGGGGACTAGGCTGTTCTTC
CDR3 protein: CSARDARTGGTRLFF
J gene: TRBJ2-1
D gene: TRBD2
V gene: TRBV20-1
clone size: few

CDR3 DNA: TGTGCCAGCAGCTTAGGCACTAGAGGGCCAGATACGCAGTATTTT
CDR3 protein: CASSLGTRGPDTQYF
J gene: TRBJ2-3
D gene: -
V gene: TRBV7-2
clone size: -

CDR3 DNA: TGTGCCAGCAGTTTATACACTGAAGCTTTCTTT
CDR3 protein: CASSLYTEAFF
J gene: TRBJ1-1
D gene: -
V gene: TRBV28
clone size: many

CDR3 DNA: TGCAGTGCTCTCCTGGGAAATAATTCACCCCTCCACTTT
CDR3 protein: CSALLGNNSPLHF
J gene: TRBJ1-6
D gene: -
V gene: TRBV20-1
clone size: few

CDR3 DNA: TGCAGTGCTTTCCGGGACCCGCGCTCCTACGAGCAGTACTTC
CDR3 protein: CSAFRDPRSYEQYF
J gene: TRBJ2-7
D gene: -
V gene: TRBV20-1
clone size: -

CDR3 DNA: TGTGCCAGCAGCCTCCGGGCGGGAGTGGGGGATACGCAGTATTTT
CDR3 protein: CASSLRAGVGDTQYF
J gene: TRBJ2-3
D gene: TRBD2
V gene: TRBV5-6
clone size: -

CDR3 DNA: TGTGCCAGCAGCCTAGGTGGGACGGAGACCCAGTACTTC
CDR3 protein: CASSLGGTETQYF
J gene: TRBJ2-5
D gene: -
V gene: TRBV3-1
clone size: few

CDR3 DNA: TGCAGGGACCCCGGGGGGAGACCCTACGAGCAGTACTTC
CDR3 protein: CRDPGGRPYEQYF
J gene: TRBJ2-7
D gene: TRBD2
V gene: TRBV20-1
clone size: few

CDR3 DNA: TGTGCCAGCAGCCCCACAGGGGTCGGAAACATTCAGTACTTC
CDR3 protein: CASSPTGVGNIQYF
J gene: TRBJ2-4
D gene: TRBD1
V gene: TRBV7-6
clone size: few

CDR3 DNA: TGTGCCAGCAGCCCACGTCGGGACAGCAATTCACCCCTCCACTTT
CDR3 protein: CASSPRRDSNSPLHF
J gene: TRBJ1-6
D gene: TRBD1
V gene: TRBV6-6
clone size: -

CDR3 DNA: TGTGCCAGCAGTGGGGGGTATGAAAAACTGTTTTTT
CDR3 protein: CASSGGYEKLFF
J gene: TRBJ1-4
D gene: -
V gene: TRBV28
clone size: -

CDR3 DNA: TGTGCCAGCAGCTTAACGTCGGTGTACGAGCAGTACTTC
CDR3 protein: CASSLTSVYEQYF
J gene: TRBJ2-7
D gene: -
V gene: TRBV7-9
clone size: few

CDR3 DNA: TGCAGTGCTAGTGGGGAGGGCGCCACAGATACGCAGTATTTT
CDR3 protein: CSASGEGATDTQYF
J gene: TRBJ2-3
D gene: TRBD2
V gene: TRBV20-1
clone size: -

CDR3 DNA: TGTGCCAGCAGCCTTAGACTAGCGGGAGGGGCCACAGATACGCAGTATTTT
CDR3 protein: CASSLRLAGGATDTQYF
J gene: TRBJ2-3
D gene: TRBD2
V gene: TRBV7-8
clone size: many

CDR3 DNA: TGTGCCAGCAGTCAACAGCGGGAGGTCTACAATGAGCAGTTCTTC
CDR3 protein: CASSQQREVYNEQFF
J gene: TRBJ2-1
D gene: TRBD2
V gene: TRBV28
clone size: -

CDR3 DNA: TGTGCCAGCAGTGAAACACCTTTGCAGGGGAGCACCGGGGAGCTGTTTTTT
CDR3 protein: CASSETPLQGSTGELFF
J gene: TRBJ2-2
D gene: -
V gene: TRBV2
clone size: -

CDR3 DNA: TGTGCCAGCAGCCGACAGGGGGTCGGTGAGCAGTTCTTC
CDR3 protein: CASSRQGVGEQFF
J gene: TRBJ2-1
D gene: TRBD1
V gene: TRBV11-3
clone size: -

CDR3 DNA: TGCAGCGTGGCTAGCGGGGGTAACACCGGGGAGCTGTTTTTT
CDR3 protein: CSVASGGNTGELFF
J gene: TRBJ2-2
D gene: TRBD2
V gene: TRBV29-1
clone size: many

CDR3 DNA: TGTGCCAGTTTGGGACGGATGAACACTGAAGCTTTCTTT
CDR3 protein: CASLGRMNTEAFF
J gene: TRBJ1-1
D gene: -
V gene: TRBV25-1
clone size: -

CDR3 DNA: TGCGCCAGCAGCGACGGTCGAATTAGCACAGATACGCAGTATTTT
CDR3 protein: CASSDGRISTDTQYF
J gene: TRBJ2-3
D gene: -
V gene: TRBV5-1
clone size: many

CDR3 DNA: TGTGCCAGCAGCTCGTGGGGGGACAGCCTTGACGAGCAGTACTTC
CDR3 protein: CASSSWGDSLDEQYF
J gene: TRBJ2-7
D gene: -
V gene: TRBV9
clone size: few

CDR3 DNA: TGCAGTGCCGCAGCGGGGGCCGGCACAGATACGCAGTATTTT
CDR3 protein: CSAAAGAGTDTQYF
J gene: TRBJ2-3
D gene: TRBD2
V gene: TRBV20-1
clone size: -

CDR3 DNA: TGTGCCAGTAGTATAGCAGGACCGGGCCGTGGCTACACCTTC
CDR3 protein: CASSIAGPGRGYTF
J gene: TRBJ1-2
D gene: -
V gene: TRBV19
clone size: -

CDR3 DNA: TGTGCCAGCAGTGAAAATTCCGGGACAGGTTCCTACGAGCAGTACTTC
CDR3 protein: CASSENSGTGSYEQYF
J gene: TRBJ2-7
D gene: TRBD1
V gene: TRBV6-1
clone size: few

CDR3 DNA: TGCAGTGCTCAAAGGGGGGGATCCTACGAGCAGTACTTC
CDR3 protein: CSAQRGGSYEQYF
J gene: TRBJ2-7
D gene: -
V gene: TRBV20-1
clone size: few

CDR3 DNA: TGCAGTGCTAGAGGTTGGGGGCACTACGAGCAGTACTTC
CDR3 protein: CSARGWGHYEQYF
J gene: TRBJ2-7
D gene: -
V gene: TRBV20-1
clone size: many

CDR3 DNA: TGTGCCAGCCTGCTAGCGGGGTCAGGGACAGAGACCCAGTACTTC
CDR3 protein: CASLLAGSGTETQYF
J gene: TRBJ2-5
D gene: TRBD2
V gene: TRBV6-1
clone size: -

CDR3 DNA: TGCGCCAGCAGCCGGGAGGGGACAGAGGCCTACGAGCAGTACTTC
CDR3 protein: CASSREGTEAYEQYF
J gene: TRBJ2-7
D gene: -
V gene: TRBV5-1
clone size: few

CDR3 DNA: TGTGCCAGCAGCATGGGGCTCAACGGGGATACGCAGTATTTT
CDR3 protein: CASSMGLNGDTQYF
J gene: TRBJ2-3
D gene: -
V gene: TRBV7-9
clone size: few

CDR3 DNA: TGTGCCAGCAGCGCTACTAGCGAAGAGACCCAGTACTTC
CDR3 protein: CASSATSEETQYF
J gene: TRBJ2-5
D gene: TRBD2
V gene: TRBV11-2
clone size: few

CDR3 DNA: TGTGCCAGCACCAGACTAGCGGGATCCCAAGAGACCCAGTACTTC
CDR3 protein: CASTRLAGSQETQYF
J gene: TRBJ2-5
D gene: TRBD2
V gene: TRBV7-9
clone size: few

CDR3 DNA: TGCGCCAGCAGTGAAACCAGGGGCGGTGAAGCTTTCTTT
CDR3 protein: CASSETRGGEAFF
J gene: TRBJ1-1
D gene: -
V gene: TRBV10-1
clone size: -

CDR3 DNA: TGTGCCAGCAGCGTCAGAGGAGGAAACCAAGAGACCCAGTACTTC
CDR3 protein: CASSVRGGNQETQYF
J gene: TRBJ2-5
D gene: -
V gene: TRBV11-2
clone size: -

CDR3 DNA: TGTGCCAGCAACACCAACGTGGGTCGAGGAGCACCCCTCCACTTT
CDR3 protein: CASNTNVGRGAPLHF
J gene: TRBJ1-6
D gene: -
V gene: TRBV28
clone size: few

CDR3 DNA: TGCAGTCCAGCGGCGGGGGCTAGAAGAAATGAGCAGTTCTTC
CDR3 protein: CSPAAGARRNEQFF
J gene: TRBJ2-1
D gene: -
V gene: TRBV20-1
clone size: many

CDR3 DNA: TGTGCCAGCAGTACCCCAGGACAGGGGAGAAGCGAGCAGTACTTC
CDR3 protein: CASSTPGQGRSEQYF
J gene: TRBJ2-7
D gene: TRBD1
V gene: TRBV12-3/TRBV12-4
clone size: few

CDR3 DNA: TGCAGCGTTGAGACTTCCTATGGCTACACCTTC
CDR3 protein: CSVETSYGYTF
J gene: TRBJ1-2
D gene: -
V gene: TRBV29-1
clone size: -

CDR3 DNA: TGTGCCAGCAGAAGGTCCTACGAGCAGTACTTC
CDR3 protein: CASRRSYEQYF
J gene: TRBJ2-7
D gene: -
V gene: TRBV3-1
clone size: -